The clone carrying this T cell receptor (beta chain) was seen many times. The antigen remains undetermined. The data derive from a study of T cells after yellow fever vaccination. Study-wide context: Fractions of limited cellularity were prepared by means of SMART-Seq v4 Ultra Low Input. Study-wide points: Only a small proportion of the clonotypes turned up in both the CD4 and the CD8 compartments, likely arising from convergent recombination.

The CDR3 is 14 residues long. V gave up 5 bases and J gave up 3 bases, with 8 bases separating them. TCRdb reanalysed the 5' RACE reads using MiXCR and keeps one entry per CDR3 protein. The sample consists of under 300,000 distinct CDR3 sequences, about 7% of them appearing once. The chain links TRBV12-3 or TRBV12-4 to TRBJ2-6; tentative D call: TRBD1 (5 bases). Sequencing used CD4+ T cells sorted from PBMCs, obtained 15 days after the yellow fever booster vaccination. The clonotype originates from a young man who received the YFV17D yellow fever vaccine. CDR3 residues: CASSPGIGANVLTF. In nucleotides, the CDR3 is TGTGCCAGCAGTCCAGGGATTGGGGCCAACGTCCTGACTTTC.